This T cell receptor beta chain was observed in a study of cytomegalovirus exposure and HLA in healthy donors. Study conclusions and caveats: Earlier analysis yielded a pattern in which most TCR beta V segments were productive about 90% or about 30% of the time. TCR beta V- and J-gene trimming, according to a later analysis, was linked to a missense DCLRE1C variant.

Researchers ran the PCR with 60 Vbeta and 13 Jbeta primers. Libraries were prepared by immunoSEQ multiplex PCR; TCRdb keeps only in-frame clonotypes and omits some of them. This table holds approximately 220,000 clones, over 65% found once. For this clone: Its antigen remains unknown.

The CDR3 extends over 13 amino acids. V was trimmed by 0 bases and J by 7 bases, leaving 8 bases between them. The germline V gene has CDR1 WNHNN and CDR2 SYGVQD (reference sequence). What was sequenced was PBMCs. The receptor was derived from a man aged 18 to 30 in good health and CMV-seronegative. This chain uses TRBV10-1 with TRBJ2-3; D call uncertain. CDR3 coding DNA: TGCGCCAGCAGTGAGTCGTCAGACTATACGCAGTATTTT. Amino acids: CASSESSDYTQYF.